Each of the 24 T cell receptor beta chains below was sequenced from the same sample in a study of blood T cell repertoires in COVID-19 (TCRdb year 2020). Libraries were prepared through the immunoSEQ multiplex PCR assay. Sourced from immuneACCESS, this table was stored by TCRdb with only in-frame sequences that have V and J called. A share of the clones is absent; for the studies checked, an unresolved V gene accounts for under half, and the remainder has no known explanation. The sample contains under 30,000 clones, approximately 88% of them found a single time. The ten top clones hold 8% to 10% of the sample. The sample consisted of peripheral blood. The receptor set was obtained from an older man with active COVID-19.

V usage is TRBV15 and J usage is TRBJ1-3; D call uncertain. The V end was cut by 4 bases, the J end by 0 bases, with 10 bases between. The length of the CDR3 is 15 residues. CDR1 is LNHNV, CDR2 YYDKDF, per germline (reference sequence). The CDR3 nucleotides read TGTGCCACCAGCATAGCGGCGAACTCTGGAAACACCATATATTTT. Translated: CATSIAANSGNTIYF.

This chain uses TRBV11-2 with TRBJ2-5, with TRBD1 identical over 7 bases. The CDR3 length is 15 residues. V dropped 4 bases and J dropped 1; count of bases not matched to a gene: 6. CDR1 and CDR2 (germline): SGHAT, FQNNGV. The CDR3 region is CASSSVDRAQETQYF. Written as DNA, the CDR3 is TGTGCCAGCAGCTCAGTAGACAGGGCCCAAGAGACCCAGTACTTC. The full variable domain, in which reference TRBV11-2 and TRBJ2-5 provide the parts outside the CDR3, is EAGVAQSPRYKIIEKRQSVAFWCNPISGHATLYWYQQILGQGPKLLIQFQNNGVVDDSQLPKDRFSAERLKGVDSTLKIQPAKLEDSAVYLCASSSVDRAQETQYFGPGTRLLVL.

This chain joins TRBV20-1 and TRBJ1-2, with D maybe TRBD1 (5 bases). This CDR3 spans 11 amino acids. V gave up 4 bases and J gave up 5 bases, with 8 bases separating them. The germline CDR1 and CDR2 sequences are DFQATT and SNEGSKA (reference sequence). The CDR3 bases are TGCAGTGCTACAAGGGGATATGGCTACACCTTC. It is translated as CSATRGYGYTF.

This chain uses TRBV6-5 with TRBJ2-3, with TRBD2 as a possible D gene (6 bases). Trimming removed 5 bases at V and 1 base at J, with 10 bases between. This CDR3 region has 14 residues. Looked up from germline, CDR1 is MNHEY and CDR2 is SVGAGI. CDR3 DNA sequence: TGTGCCAGCAGTCCGACTAGACGCACAGATACGCAGTATTTT. Translated, it gives CASSPTRRTDTQYF.

By share, this clone counts as medium-sized. The genes are TRBV7-9 and TRBJ2-3; TRBD1 is a possible D gene (5 bases). The CDR3 covers 14 residues. Between the trimmed V and J ends, which lost 2 bases and 0 bases, there was a span of 6 bases. Germline V gene data show CDR1 as SEHNR and CDR2 as FQNEAQ (reference sequence). CDR3 sequence reads: CASSLQGSTDTQYF. The DNA for the CDR3 is TGTGCCAGCAGCTTACAGGGAAGCACAGATACGCAGTATTTT.

A single count supports this clone. The CDR3 loop is CASSFTGSYGYTF. The CDR3 DNA follows: TGTGCCAGCAGCTTTACCGGGAGTTACGGCTACACCTTC. The chain links TRBV12-3 or TRBV12-4 to TRBJ1-2; D is unresolved. V was clipped by 6 bases and J by 8 bases, with 16 bases between them. The CDR3 runs to 13 residues.

V gene TRBV15 combines with J gene TRBJ1-5; D perhaps matches TRBD1 (5 bases). Germline V gives CDR1 LNHNV, CDR2 YYDKDF (reference sequence). Trimming shortened V by 1 base and J by 3 bases, and 7 bases separated the two germline ends. This CDR3 region has 14 residues. The CDR3 region is CATSRGGDNQPQHF. In DNA form, the CDR3 reads TGTGCCACCAGCAGAGGGGGGGACAATCAGCCCCAGCATTTT.

This clone was detected only a few times. This sequence joins TRBV18 and TRBJ2-7; D perhaps matches TRBD1 (6 bases). Trimming removed 4 bases from V and 2 bases from J, with 9 bases in between. The CDR3 is 13 amino acids. The germline gives CDR1 KGHSH, CDR2 LQKENI. The CDR3 spells CASSQGGTYEQYF. CDR3 DNA: TGTGCCAGCTCACAAGGGGGAACCTACGAGCAGTACTTC.

The chain uses TRBV15 and TRBJ2-1; TRBD2 matches 8 bases. V lost 5 bases and J lost 9; bases outside the gene matches: 12. This CDR3 spans 15 amino acids. Germline assignment: CDR1 LNHNV and CDR2 YYDKDF (reference sequence). As DNA, the CDR3 is TGTGCCACCAGCCCCGGGCCGCGGGGGGAGGGTGAGCAGTTCTTC. Residues: CATSPGPRGEGEQFF.

This chain joins TRBV9 and TRBJ2-3; 7 bases line up with TRBD2. Germline V gene sequence: CDR1 SGDLS, CDR2 YYNGEE. This CDR3 has 14 amino acids. V lost 4 bases, J lost 13 bases, and 15 bases stayed unmatched. The CDR3 here is CASSSDPLAAPKYF. The CDR3 coding sequence is TGTGCCAGCAGCTCAGACCCCCTAGCGGCGCCCAAGTATTTT.

The chain links TRBV11-2 to TRBJ2-1; TRBD2 matches at 11 bases. Per the germline V gene, CDR1 is SGHAT and CDR2 is FQNNGV. This CDR3 comprises 15 residues. The ends lost 1 base at V and 9 bases at J; junction bases unmatched: 5. This CDR3 is CASSLVAGGRGEQFF. In nucleotides, the CDR3 is TGTGCCAGCAGCTTAGTAGCGGGGGGGCGTGGTGAGCAGTTCTTC.

The genes are TRBV6-6 and TRBJ1-4, with 11 bases matching TRBD1. V gave up 11 bases and J gave up 1 base; unmatched junction bases: 9. The CDR3 sequence is 16 residues long. CDR1 is MNHNY and CDR2 is SVGAGI in the germline V gene (reference sequence). CDR3 nucleotide sequence: TGTGCCGCCCGGGACAGGGGGTCCCGAACTAATGAAAAACTGTTTTTT. Its translation: CAARDRGSRTNEKLFF.

The V and J genes are TRBV20-1 and TRBJ2-7, with 7 bases aligning to TRBD1. The V segment lost 3 bases and the J segment 5 bases; nucleotides outside the gene matches: 4. The V gene's germline CDR1 is DFQATT and CDR2 SNEGSKA (reference sequence). The CDR3 totals 12 residues. CDR3 nucleotides: TGCAGTGCTAGTAACCAGGGGGACGAGCAGTACTTC. It codes for CSASNQGDEQYF.

The rearrangement uses TRBV6-5 and TRBJ2-7; 7 bases fit TRBD1. V shed 1 base and J 2 bases; nucleotides not matched to a gene: 2. Per the germline V gene, CDR1 is MNHEY and CDR2 is SVGAGI. This CDR3 has 14 amino acids. The CDR3 coding sequence is TGTGCCAGCAGTTACTGGCAGGGGGCCTACGAGCAGTACTTC. It translates to CASSYWQGAYEQYF.

V is TRBV7-7 and J is TRBJ2-1, with 9 bases that match TRBD2. There are 15 residues in the CDR3. The V gene end was trimmed by 6 bases and the J gene end by 4 bases; junction bases not matched to a gene: 7. CDR1 and CDR2 from the germline V gene are SSHAT and FNYEAQ (reference sequence). The chain's CDR3 is CASSPTSGLYNEQFF. CDR3 sequence (DNA): TGTGCCAGCAGTCCTACTAGCGGGCTTTACAATGAGCAGTTCTTC. Combining the CDR3 with reference TRBV7-7 and TRBJ2-1 gives the whole variable domain GAGVSQSPRYKVTKRGQDVTLRCDPISSHATLYWYQQALGQGPEFLTYFNYEAQPDKSGLPSDRFSAERPEGSISTLTIQRTEQRDSAMYRCASSPTSGLYNEQFFGPGTRLTVL.

This sequence joins TRBV6-5 and TRBJ2-1, with TRBD2 identical over 8 bases. Trimming took 4 bases from V and 16 from J; bases not matched to a gene: 6. CDR1 is MNHEY, CDR2 SVGAGI, per germline. The CDR3 extends over 11 amino acids. The CDR3 nucleotides read TGTGCCAGCAGTTCCGGGACTAGATGCTTCTTC. Residues: CASSSGTRCFF.

This chain connects TRBV7-3 to TRBJ2-1; D gene unclear. Trimming took off 5 bases at V and 4 bases at J, with 12 bases between the two ends. The germline gives CDR1 SGHTA, CDR2 FQGTGA. The CDR3 has 14 residues. The DNA of the CDR3 is TGTGCCAGCAGCGCCTCGATTACATACAATGAGCAGTTCTTC. Translation: CASSASITYNEQFF. The entire variable domain, with the rest obtained from reference TRBV7-3 and TRBJ2-1, is as follows: GAGVSQTPSNKVTEKGKYVELRCDPISGHTALYWYRQSLGQGPEFLIYFQGTGAADDSGLPNDRFFAVRPEGSVSTLKIQRTERGDSAVYLCASSASITYNEQFFGPGTRLTVL.

CDR3 sequence reads: CATSRDPGQGSGPQHF. The CDR3 DNA reads as TGTGCCACCAGCAGAGATCCGGGACAGGGCTCCGGGCCCCAGCATTTT. This chain uses TRBV15 with TRBJ1-5; TRBD1 aligns across 9 bases. This CDR3 comprises 16 residues. With V trimmed by 0 bases and J by 9 bases, 9 bases remained unmatched. CDR1 LNHNV and CDR2 YYDKDF come from the germline V gene (reference sequence).

The chain carries TRBV19 and TRBJ1-1; TRBD1 matches 7 bases. The germline CDR1 and CDR2 sequences are LNHDA and SQIVND (reference sequence). V lost 8 bases, J lost 2 bases, and 8 bases stayed unmatched. This CDR3 comprises 14 residues. The CDR3 nucleotides are TGTGCCAGTTATAGGGGGCTGGGAAACACTGAAGCTTTCTTT. This sequence encodes CASYRGLGNTEAFF. Combining the CDR3 with reference TRBV19 and TRBJ1-1 gives the whole variable domain DGGITQSPKYLFRKEGQNVTLSCEQNLNHDAMYWYRQDPGQGLRLIYYSQIVNDFQKGDIAEGYSVSREKKESFPLTVTSAQKNPTAFYLCASYRGLGNTEAFFGQGTRLTVV.

The rearrangement links TRBV4-1 to TRBJ2-3; D perhaps matches TRBD2 (7 bases). V was clipped by 4 bases and J by 2 bases, with 16 bases between them. Germline assignment: CDR1 MGHRA and CDR2 YSYEKL. This CDR3 spans 16 amino acids. CDR3 sequence reads: CASSPYRGALTDTQYF. The CDR3 DNA is TGCGCCAGCAGCCCATACCGGGGGGCCCTCACAGATACGCAGTATTTT.

DNA of the CDR3: TGTGCCAGCAGCTTAGGTGCGGGGGCCATGAATGAGCAGTTCTTC. Translation gives CASSLGAGAMNEQFF. This chain uses TRBV7-9 with TRBJ2-1, with D perhaps matching TRBD2 (7 bases). The germline V gene encodes CDR1 SEHNR and CDR2 FQNEAQ (reference sequence). The germline V and J ends were trimmed by 1 base and 7 bases, with 14 bases remaining between them. This CDR3 has 15 residues.

The chain uses TRBV2 and TRBJ2-7, with 7 bases lining up with TRBD2. The length of the CDR3 is 15 residues. Trimming took 2 bases from V and 2 from J; bases not matched to a gene: 6. CDR1 is SNHLY, CDR2 FYNNEI, per germline. CDR3 coding DNA: TGTGCCAGCAGTGAACGCGGGGGACCTACCTACGAGCAGTACTTC. Translated: CASSERGGPTYEQYF.

The chain couples TRBV19 to TRBJ1-3; 7 nucleotides agree with TRBD1. V shed 3 bases, J shed 0 bases, and the junction held 8 bases outside the gene matches. CDR1 and CDR2 (germline): LNHDA, SQIVND (reference sequence). This CDR3 spans 17 amino acids. The DNA for the CDR3 is TGTGCCAGTAGTATGACGGTGGGACAGTTCTCTGGAAACACCATATATTTT. Encoded protein: CASSMTVGQFSGNTIYF.

The rearrangement links TRBV6-5 to TRBJ2-1, with D perhaps TRBD1 (5 bases). The germline V and J ends were trimmed by 6 bases and 2 bases, with 11 bases remaining between them. Per germline, CDR1 MNHEY and CDR2 SVGAGI. The length of the CDR3 is 14 residues. The CDR3 DNA follows: TGTGCCAGCAGGACAGCAACCCCCTACAATGAGCAGTTCTTC. It is translated as CASRTATPYNEQFF.